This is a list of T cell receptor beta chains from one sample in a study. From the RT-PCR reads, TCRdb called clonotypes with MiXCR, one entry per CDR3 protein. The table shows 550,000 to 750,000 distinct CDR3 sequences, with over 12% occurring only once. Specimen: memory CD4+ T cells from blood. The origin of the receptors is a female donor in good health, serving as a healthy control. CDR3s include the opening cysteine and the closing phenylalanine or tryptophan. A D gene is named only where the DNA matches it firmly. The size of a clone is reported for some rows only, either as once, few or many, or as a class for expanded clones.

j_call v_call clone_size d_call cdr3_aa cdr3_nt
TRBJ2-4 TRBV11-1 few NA CASSFTSLAKNIQYF TGTGCCAGCAGCTTTACGAGTCTAGCCAAAAACATTCAGTACTTC
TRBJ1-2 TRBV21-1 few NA CASSKIPTGNYGYTF TGTGCCAGCAGCAAGATACCGACAGGAAACTATGGCTACACCTTC
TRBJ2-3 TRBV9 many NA CASSVAMGVGYADTQYF TGTGCCAGCAGCGTAGCTATGGGAGTCGGATATGCAGATACGCAGTATTTT
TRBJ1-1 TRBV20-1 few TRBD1 CSPTDRGAEAFF TGCAGTCCTACAGACAGGGGAGCTGAAGCTTTCTTT
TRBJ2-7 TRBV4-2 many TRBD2 CASSQELTSGISWYEQYF TGTGCCAGCAGCCAAGAATTGACTAGCGGGATTTCTTGGTACGAGCAGTACTTC
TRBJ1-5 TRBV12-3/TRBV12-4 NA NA CASSAGGQRKHF TGTGCCAGCAGTGCCGGCGGACAGCGTAAGCATTTT
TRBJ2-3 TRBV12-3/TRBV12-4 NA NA CASSLRPLGGQDTQYF TGTGCCAGCAGTTTACGGCCCCTCGGGGGCCAAGATACGCAGTATTTT
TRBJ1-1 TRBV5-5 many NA CASSDQRNTEAFF TGTGCCAGCAGCGATCAGAGGAACACTGAAGCTTTCTTT
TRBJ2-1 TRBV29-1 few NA CSVDLGTQSYNEQFF TGCAGCGTTGACTTGGGAACCCAATCCTACAATGAGCAGTTCTTC
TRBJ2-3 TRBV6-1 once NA CASRAGWTDTQYF TGTGCCAGCCGGGCGGGGTGGACAGATACGCAGTATTTT
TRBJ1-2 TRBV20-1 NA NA CSASKDGPYGYTF TGCAGTGCTAGCAAGGACGGGCCCTATGGCTACACCTTC
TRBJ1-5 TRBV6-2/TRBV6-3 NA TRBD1 CASREGQGDSQPQHF TGTGCCAGCAGAGAGGGACAGGGGGATTCTCAGCCCCAGCATTTT
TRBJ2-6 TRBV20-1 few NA CSASTNRQAAPSGANVLTF TGCAGTGCTAGCACGAACCGACAGGCCGCCCCCTCTGGGGCCAACGTCCTGACTTTC
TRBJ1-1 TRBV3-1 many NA CASSQGGEGTEAFF TGTGCCAGCAGCCAAGGGGGTGAGGGAACTGAAGCTTTCTTT
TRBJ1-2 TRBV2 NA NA CASSVVRQPDAYGYTF TGTGCCAGCAGTGTCGTCCGGCAGCCCGACGCATATGGCTACACCTTC
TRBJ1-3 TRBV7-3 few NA CASSLTLAGSGNTIYF TGTGCCAGCAGCTTAACGTTGGCAGGCTCTGGAAACACCATATATTTT
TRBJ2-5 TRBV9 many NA CASSVGGGTQYF TGTGCCAGCAGCGTCGGTGGCGGTACCCAGTACTTC
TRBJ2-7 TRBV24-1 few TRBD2 CATSDSTGSGVTGEQYF TGTGCCACCAGTGACTCCACCGGTAGCGGGGTAACGGGCGAGCAGTACTTC
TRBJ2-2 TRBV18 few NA CASSPPPGTGELFF TGTGCCAGCTCACCACCTCCAGGGACCGGGGAGCTGTTTTTT
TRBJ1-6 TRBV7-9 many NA CASSLIFGNSPLHF TGTGCCAGCAGCTTAATCTTCGGGAATTCACCCCTCCACTTT
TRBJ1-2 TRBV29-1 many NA CSVEDPGVYGYTF TGCAGCGTTGAAGACCCGGGGGTGTATGGCTACACCTTC
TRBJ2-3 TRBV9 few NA CASSESGSTDTQYF TGTGCCAGCAGCGAGAGCGGAAGCACAGATACGCAGTATTTT
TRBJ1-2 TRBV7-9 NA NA CASSPESSGLGYTF TGTGCCAGCAGCCCGGAATCCTCGGGGTTAGGCTACACCTTC
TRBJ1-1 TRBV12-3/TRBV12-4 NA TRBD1 CASSKGTVRNQAFF TGTGCCAGCAGCAAAGGGACAGTAAGAAACCAAGCTTTCTTT
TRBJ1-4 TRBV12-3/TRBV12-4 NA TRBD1 CASSYRGQNEKLFF TGTGCCAGCAGTTACAGGGGACAGAATGAAAAACTGTTTTTT
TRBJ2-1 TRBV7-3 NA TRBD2 CASSPSASGSQFF TGTGCCAGCAGCCCCAGCGCTAGCGGGAGTCAGTTCTTC
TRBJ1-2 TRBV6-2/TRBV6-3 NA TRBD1 CASRPGQRYGYTF TGTGCCAGCAGACCGGGACAGCGGTATGGCTACACCTTC
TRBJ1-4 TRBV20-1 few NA CSARGLGEKLFF TGCAGTGCTAGAGGGCTTGGTGAAAAACTGTTTTTT
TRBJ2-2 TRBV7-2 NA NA CASSFRFQLFF TGTGCCAGCAGCTTCAGGTTCCAGCTGTTTTTT
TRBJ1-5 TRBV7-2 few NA CASSLVMGRGNQPQHF TGTGCCAGCAGCTTAGTGATGGGGAGGGGCAATCAGCCCCAGCATTTT
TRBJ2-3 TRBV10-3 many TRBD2 CATLSGGATDTQYF TGTGCCACCCTTAGCGGGGGAGCCACAGATACGCAGTATTTT
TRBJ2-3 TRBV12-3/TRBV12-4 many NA CASSSASQGFGTDTQYF TGTGCCAGCAGCTCCGCTTCACAGGGCTTTGGCACAGATACGCAGTATTTT
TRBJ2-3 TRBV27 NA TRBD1 CASSPRPPQGAMTDTQYF TGTGCCAGCAGTCCCCGACCCCCACAGGGGGCAATGACAGATACGCAGTATTTT
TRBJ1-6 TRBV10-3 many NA CAISVGSSYNSPLHF TGTGCCATCAGTGTTGGGAGCTCCTATAATTCACCCCTCCACTTT
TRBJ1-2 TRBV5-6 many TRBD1 CASSLNRGSNGYTF TGTGCCAGCAGCCTCAACAGGGGATCAAATGGCTACACCTTC
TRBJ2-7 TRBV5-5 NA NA CASSLRGDPRLNEQYF TGTGCCAGCAGCTTGAGAGGGGACCCCAGGTTGAACGAGCAGTACTTC
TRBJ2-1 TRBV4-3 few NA CASSQELQRGSYNEQFF TGCGCCAGCAGCCAAGAGCTGCAGAGGGGAAGCTACAATGAGCAGTTCTTC
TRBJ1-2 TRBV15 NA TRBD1 CATSRHPDRDYTF TGTGCCACCAGCAGACACCCCGACAGGGACTACACCTTC
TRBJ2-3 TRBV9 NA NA CASNVKGAADTQYF TGTGCCAGCAACGTAAAAGGGGCGGCAGATACGCAGTATTTT
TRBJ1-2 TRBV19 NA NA CASSNRQRNGYTF TGTGCCAGTAGTAACCGACAGAGAAATGGCTACACCTTC
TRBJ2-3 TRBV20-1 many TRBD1 CSATGGQGADTQYF TGCAGTGCTACCGGGGGACAGGGGGCGGATACGCAGTATTTT